The rows below give T cell receptor beta chains drawn from one sample of a study of cytomegalovirus exposure and HLA in healthy donors. Assay used: immunoSEQ multiplex PCR; TCRdb lists only in-frame clones, some missing. This table holds 150,000 to 180,000 clones, less than 80% found once. Sequenced: PBMCs. The receptors were gathered from a man between 25 and 39 years old in good health and CMV-seronegative. Both conserved end residues are part of each CDR3. The D gene is left open where the match is weak. Clone sizes are given selectively: once, few, many, or a class where the clone is expanded.

d_gene	v_gene	j_gene	abundance	CDR3nt	CDR3aa
TRBD2	TRBV6-4	TRBJ2-3	NA	TGTGCCAGCAGTGAGAGCGGGGGGGCCACAGATACGCAGTATTTT	CASSESGGATDTQYF
TRBD1	TRBV15	TRBJ2-7	NA	TGTGCCACCAGCAGAGATAGGGACAGTCCCTACGAGCAGTACTTC	CATSRDRDSPYEQYF
TRBD1	TRBV6-5	TRBJ2-4	NA	TGTGCCAGCAGTTACGTCAGGGGGACCAAAAACATTCAGTACTTC	CASSYVRGTKNIQYF
NA	TRBV5-6	TRBJ2-3	NA	TGTGCCACCCAAGGGGCTGGGACAGATACGCAGTATTTT	CATQGAGTDTQYF
TRBD1	TRBV2	TRBJ2-5	NA	TGTGCCAGCAGTGATACGATCAGGGGGCGAGAGACCCAGTACTTC	CASSDTIRGRETQYF
NA	TRBV11-2	TRBJ2-7	NA	TGTGCCAGCAGCTTAGATCGGGGGAGCAAGCAGTACTTC	CASSLDRGSKQYF
NA	TRBV18	TRBJ2-1	NA	TGTGCCAGCTCACTTCTCGATCCTAAGAACAATGAGCAGTTCTTC	CASSLLDPKNNEQFF
TRBD2	TRBV4-2	TRBJ2-4	NA	TGTGCCAGCAGCCAGCCCGGGGAGCGGGGATACAAAAACATTCAGTACTTC	CASSQPGERGYKNIQYF
NA	TRBV7-3	TRBJ2-2	NA	TGTGCCAGCAGCTTATACGGGGGCACCGGGGAGCTGTTTTTT	CASSLYGGTGELFF
NA	TRBV7-2	TRBJ2-5	few	TGTGCCAGCAGCTTAGTGTCAGGACAAGAGACCCAGTACTTC	CASSLVSGQETQYF
TRBD1	TRBV5-1	TRBJ1-1	NA	TGCGCCAGCGGTGAAAGCCAGGGGGGCACTGAAGCTTTCTTT	CASGESQGGTEAFF
NA	TRBV6-1	TRBJ1-6	NA	TGTGCCAGCAGTGAATTGACAGCTACTAATTCACCCCTCCACTTT	CASSELTATNSPLHF
NA	TRBV5-6	TRBJ2-3	few	TGTGCCAGCAGCTTGGTGAGAGATACGCAGTATTTT	CASSLVRDTQYF
TRBD2	TRBV7-2	TRBJ2-3	NA	TGTGCCAGCAGCTTACGGGGACTAGCGGGGGGCGTTGTAGCAGATACGCAGTATTTT	CASSLRGLAGGVVADTQYF
NA	TRBV2	TRBJ1-3	NA	TGTGCCAGCAGACAGGGAACTGGAAACACCATATATTTT	CASRQGTGNTIYF